Following are 18 T cell receptor beta chains from one sample sequenced in a study of CD8 T cells in Susac syndrome. RNA amounts of roughly 0.45 to 1 ug underwent reverse transcription with random hexamers. TCRdb reprocessed the immunoSEQ multiplex PCR reads via MiXCR and lists one record per CDR3 protein. The sample lists roughly 140,000 distinct CDR3 sequences; approximately 95% were seen once. Specimen: CD8+ T cells from PBMCs. The source of these receptors is a human donor in good health.

The rearrangement joins TRBV4-2 to TRBJ2-1, with D perhaps TRBD1 (7 bases). The CDR3 length is 17 residues. Trimming pared 0 bases from V and 10 bases from J, leaving 22 bases between. From germline, CDR1 is LGHNA and CDR2 YNFKEQ. The CDR3 coding sequence is TGTGCCAGCAGCCAAGATATCTCCAGGGGGGCTCATGGGGAGCAGTTCTTC. This translates into CASSQDISRGAHGEQFF.

The J gene is TRBJ1-2, the V gene TRBV27; D gene uncertain. V was pared by 7 bases and J by 0 bases, with 12 bases between. The CDR3 covers 14 residues. The V gene's germline CDR1 is MNHEY and CDR2 SMNVEV (reference sequence). The CDR3 DNA reads as TGTGCCAGCAAAGGGCTCAGTCCTAACTATGGCTACACCTTC. It yields the protein CASKGLSPNYGYTF.

The chain combines TRBV13 with TRBJ2-7; D remains unclear. CDR3 size: 15 residues. The V end lost 1 base, the J end lost 1 base, and 11 bases lay between the germline ends. CDR1 is PRHDT, CDR2 FYEKMQ, per germline (reference sequence). The CDR3 bases are TGTGCCAGCAGCTTAGTGCGGAGTCTGTCCTACGAGCAGTACTTC. Its translation is CASSLVRSLSYEQYF.

The CDR3 spells CASSQGQLGGNQPQHF. CDR3 DNA sequence: TGTGCCAGCTCCCAGGGACAACTTGGGGGCAATCAGCCCCAGCATTTT. This chain joins TRBV6-2 or TRBV6-3 and TRBJ1-5; TRBD1 might be the D (6 bases). The CDR3 is made up of 16 amino acids. V was pared by 8 bases and J by 2 bases, with 19 bases between. CDR1 is MNHEY, CDR2 SVGEGT, per germline.

The chain employs TRBV28 and TRBJ1-2; 9 positions agree with TRBD1. CDR3 length: 18 amino acids. V shed 6 bases, J shed 6 bases, and the junction held 20 bases outside the gene matches. Germline V lookup: CDR1 MDHEN, CDR2 SYDVKM. CDR3 bases: TGTGCCAGCAGGGGGAATACCTCCAACAGGGGGCCGGAGGATGGCTACACCTTC. Amino acids: CASRGNTSNRGPEDGYTF.

The chain is built from TRBV28 and TRBJ1-6; no clear D gene. Germline V gene lookup returns CDR1 MDHEN and CDR2 SYDVKM. This CDR3 region has 12 residues. V was shortened by 2 bases and J by 9 bases, with 5 bases between the two germline ends. CDR3 nucleotides: TGTGCCAGCAGTTTAGTGGGTTCACCCCTCCACTTT. It specifies CASSLVGSPLHF.

This chain joins TRBV29-1 and TRBJ1-2; D not certain. The CDR3 is made up of 14 amino acids. The germline V gene encodes CDR1 SQVTM and CDR2 ANQGSEA. V was cut by 2 bases and J by 6 bases, with 16 bases left in between. The CDR3 region has the DNA TGCAGCGTTGAAAAAGTCGTAATGGGTCATGGCTACACCTTC. It codes for CSVEKVVMGHGYTF.

The chain joins TRBV13 to TRBJ2-1, with unresolved D. The CDR3 consists of 14 residues. The V gene's germline CDR1 is PRHDT and CDR2 FYEKMQ (reference sequence). Trimming took off 0 bases at V and 5 bases at J, with 8 bases between the two ends. The CDR3 DNA reads as TGTGCCAGCAGCTTAGGGGTTAATAACAATGAGCAGTTCTTC. It specifies CASSLGVNNNEQFF.

The chain carries TRBV15 and TRBJ2-1; 12 nucleotides agree with TRBD2. The CDR3 is 17 residues long. Unmatched junction bases numbered 4, after V lost 0 bases and J lost 4 bases. Germline-derived CDR1 and CDR2 are LNHNV and YYDKDF (reference sequence). DNA for the CDR3: TGTGCCACCAGCAGAGAGAGGACTAGCGGGGCTTACAATGAGCAGTTCTTC. The encoded protein is CATSRERTSGAYNEQFF. Together with reference TRBV15 and TRBJ2-1, the CDR3 gives the full variable domain: DAMVIQNPRYQVTQFGKPVTLSCSQTLNHNVMYWYQQKSSQAPKLLFHYYDKDFNNEADTPDNFQSRRPNTSFCFLDIRSPGLGDTAMYLCATSRERTSGAYNEQFFGPGTRLTVL.

This chain uses TRBV7-8 with TRBJ2-1; 7 bases map to TRBD1. The CDR3 covers 12 residues. Germline assignment: CDR1 SGHVS and CDR2 FQNEAQ. V shed 4 bases, J shed 10 bases, and the junction held 4 bases outside the gene matches. The CDR3 coding sequence is TGTGCCAGCAGCTCAAGGGGGCAAGAGCAGTTCTTC. Translation: CASSSRGQEQFF. Drawing the rest from reference TRBV7-8 and TRBJ2-1, the complete variable domain is GAGVSQSPRYKVAKRGQDVALRCDPISGHVSLFWYQQALGQGPEFLTYFQNEAQLDKSGLPSDRFFAERPEGSVSTLKIQRTQQEDSAVYLCASSSRGQEQFFGPGTRLTVL.

V usage is TRBV6-6 and J usage is TRBJ2-7; D perhaps matches TRBD2 (6 bases). The germline CDR1 and CDR2 sequences are MNHNY and SVGAGI (reference sequence). CDR3 length: 14 residues. Trimming took off 2 bases at V and 4 bases at J, with 12 bases between the two ends. For the CDR3, the DNA is TGTGCCAGCAGTTACGGCGGAGCGGGTTACGAGCAGTACTTC. This translates into CASSYGGAGYEQYF.

The rearrangement links TRBV25-1 to TRBJ1-1; D possibly corresponds to TRBD1 (6 bases). The CDR3 covers 15 residues. Germline values: CDR1 MGHDK, CDR2 SYGVNS. Between the trimmed V and J ends, which lost 3 bases and 1 base, there was a span of 12 bases. This chain's CDR3 is CASSEGGGANTEAFF. The CDR3 bases are TGTGCCAGCAGTGAGGGAGGGGGTGCGAACACTGAAGCTTTCTTT.

The CDR3 DNA reads TGCAGTGCTAGCCCTAGCGGGAGGAGGTCCTACAATGAGCAGTTCTTC. This translates into CSASPSGRRSYNEQFF. This sequence joins TRBV20-1 and TRBJ2-1; 11 bases match TRBD2. V dropped 3 bases and J dropped 1; count of bases not matched to a gene: 5. CDR1 DFQATT and CDR2 SNEGSKA come from the germline V gene (reference sequence). The CDR3 is 16 residues long.

The chain combines TRBV6-2 or TRBV6-3 with TRBJ2-7, with D possibly matching TRBD2 (6 bases). The CDR3 covers 14 residues. Germline CDR1 is MNHEY and CDR2 is SVGEGT. The ends were cut back, 5 bases at V and 3 bases at J, with 14 bases in the middle. In DNA form, the CDR3 reads TGTGCCAGCAGTCTCCCGGGACTGAACTACGAGCAGTACTTC. Protein sequence: CASSLPGLNYEQYF.

This chain connects TRBV7-9 to TRBJ2-2, with 7 bases fitting TRBD2. The CDR3 length is 16 residues. After removal of 3 bases from V and 4 bases from J, the junction contained 8 bases not matched to a gene. CDR1 and CDR2 (germline): SEHNR, FQNEAQ (reference sequence). The CDR3, as DNA: TGTGCCAGCAGCTTCGGGCGAGCGGGGATCACCGGGGAGCTGTTTTTT. Translated, it gives CASSFGRAGITGELFF.

This clonotype was picked up a small number of times. The rearrangement uses TRBV5-1 and TRBJ2-3; D is unresolved. V was cut by 0 bases and J by 3 bases, with 8 bases left in between. Germline assignment: CDR1 SGHRS and CDR2 YFSETQ. The CDR3 spans 14 residues. CDR3 region: CASSLVPETDTQYF. The CDR3 DNA reads as TGCGCCAGCAGCTTGGTCCCAGAAACAGATACGCAGTATTTT.

This clonotype was counted between two and nine times. The DNA of the CDR3 is TGTGCCAGCAGCCCCCGTGGCGGCGCTGAAGCTTTCTTT. Protein sequence: CASSPRGGAEAFF. V is TRBV7-9 and J is TRBJ1-1; D remains unclear. The CDR3 is 13 residues long. The V gene's germline CDR1 is SEHNR and CDR2 FQNEAQ (reference sequence). V was cut by 5 bases and J by 6 bases, with 13 bases left in between.

The chain is built from TRBV27 and TRBJ2-7; TRBD2 agrees at 7 bases. CDR3 size: 12 residues. CDR1 is MNHEY, CDR2 SMNVEV, per germline (reference sequence). After removal of 8 bases from V and 6 bases from J, the junction contained 7 bases not matched to a gene. For the CDR3, the DNA is TGTGCCAGCGGGGAAGCGGGAAGCGAGCAGTACTTC. Encoded protein: CASGEAGSEQYF.